This entry is about one TCR beta chain. The antigen is unknown. CD8 cells classed as naive were CD45RO-negative and positively selected for CCR7, excluding terminally differentiated effector memory CD45RA+ cells. Donors were healthy HIV-negative adults without recently reported acute infections or vaccinations. Sequencing was performed with immunoSEQ multiplex PCR; in TCRdb, only in-frame clones are kept and a portion is missing. This table has millions of clones, about 92% appearing once. This sample is part of a study of shared clonotypes between healthy human individuals. Overall study findings and caveats: Non-shared clonotypes were found to have lower generation probabilities than the clonotypes that were shared by all four of the sorted-subset donors.

The CDR3 sequence is 12 residues long. Per germline, CDR1 SQVTM and CDR2 ANQGSEA. V was trimmed by 7 bases and J by 3 bases, leaving 7 bases between them. This receptor was identified in a young man in good health. Some clones in this sample may be carry-over from other donors' samples. The sequencing input was naive CD8+ T cells from PBMCs. The chain joins TRBV29-1 to TRBJ2-6; no clear D gene. As DNA, the CDR3 is TGCAGCGCTACGAGTGGGGCCAACGTCCTGACTTTC. Translated: CSATSGANVLTF. The whole variable domain, remainder taken from reference TRBV29-1 and TRBJ2-6, is SAVISQKPSRDICQRGTSLTIQCQVDSQVTMMFWYRQQPGQSLTLIATANQGSEATYESGFVIDKFPISRPNLTFSTLTVSNMSPEDSSIYLCSATSGANVLTFGAGSRLTVL.